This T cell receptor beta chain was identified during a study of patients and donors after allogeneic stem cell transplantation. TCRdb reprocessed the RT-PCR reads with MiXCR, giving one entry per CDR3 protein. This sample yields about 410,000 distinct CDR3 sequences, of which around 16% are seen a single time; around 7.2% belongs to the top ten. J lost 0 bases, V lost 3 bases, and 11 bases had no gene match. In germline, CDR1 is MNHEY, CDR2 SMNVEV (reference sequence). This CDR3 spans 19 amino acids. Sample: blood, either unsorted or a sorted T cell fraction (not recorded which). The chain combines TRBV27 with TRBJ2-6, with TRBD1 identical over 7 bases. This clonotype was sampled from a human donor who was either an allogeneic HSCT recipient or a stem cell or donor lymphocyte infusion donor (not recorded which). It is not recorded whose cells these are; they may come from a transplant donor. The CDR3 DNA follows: TGTGCCAGCAGTTTCCTCTCCGGGACAGACGTCTCTGGGGCCAACGTCCTGACTTTC. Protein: CASSFLSGTDVSGANVLTF.